The 10 T cell receptor beta chains given below trace back to one sample, sequenced in a study of cytomegalovirus exposure and HLA in healthy donors. The PCR used 60 Vbeta and 13 Jbeta primers. Clones were sequenced by immunoSEQ multiplex PCR, and TCRdb holds only the in-frame ones, with some missing. The sample includes some 170,000 clones, 82% seen only once; the top ten take about 1.4%. The material sequenced was PBMCs. These receptors all come from a girl between 5 and 17 years old in good health and CMV-seropositive.

The rearrangement links TRBV4-1 to TRBJ2-1; 11 bases are shared with TRBD2. The ends lost 8 bases at V and 2 bases at J; junction bases unmatched: 11. CDR3 size: 17 residues. CDR1 and CDR2 (germline): MGHRA, YSYEKL. The DNA for the CDR3 is TGCGCCAGCTCGGGACTAGCGGAGGCCGCTACCTACAATGAGCAGTTCTTC. As protein: CASSGLAEAATYNEQFF.

This chain uses TRBV19 with TRBJ2-1; TRBD2 matches at 7 bases. This CDR3 region has 14 residues. Trimming took 7 bases from V and 5 from J; bases not matched to a gene: 8. CDR1 and CDR2 (germline): LNHDA, SQIVND (reference sequence). Written as DNA, the CDR3 is TGTGCCAGTACCCGTCGGACTAGGAACAATGAGCAGTTCTTC. Translating gives CASTRRTRNNEQFF.

The sample holds one count of this clone. V gene TRBV9 combines with J gene TRBJ1-1; tentatively, D is TRBD1 (5 bases). CDR1 and CDR2 from the germline V gene are SGDLS and YYNGEE. This CDR3 is 14 amino acids long. Deletions cut 3 bases from V and 0 bases from J, with 9 bases between. The CDR3 region is CASSEQAMNTEAFF. DNA for the CDR3: TGTGCCAGCAGCGAACAGGCCATGAACACTGAAGCTTTCTTT.

For the CDR3, the DNA is TGCGCCAGCAGCCAATCTCGAGCAGGCCACTCTGGAAACACCATATATTTT. Its protein is CASSQSRAGHSGNTIYF. The rearrangement joins TRBV4-3 to TRBJ1-3; D not resolved. The CDR3 consists of 17 residues. V gave up 2 bases and J gave up 0 bases, with 14 bases separating them. The germline V gene encodes CDR1 LGHNA and CDR2 YSLEER.

The V call is TRBV5-1, the J call TRBJ1-5; D is unclear. Trimming left V 2 bases short and J 2 bases short, with 8 bases between. Germline V CDR1 and CDR2: SGHRS, YFSETQ. This CDR3 region has 14 residues. The CDR3 sequence is CASSFEGGNQPQHF. The CDR3 nucleotides are TGCGCCAGCAGCTTCGAGGGAGGCAATCAGCCCCAGCATTTT.

The chain has TRBV27 and TRBJ2-7; TRBD1 is a possible D gene (5 bases). Between the trimmed V and J ends, which lost 2 bases and 2 bases, there was a span of 7 bases. From germline, CDR1 is MNHEY and CDR2 SMNVEV (reference sequence). CDR3 length: 13 residues. CDR3 in amino acids: CASSLGATYEQYF. The CDR3 nucleotides read TGTGCCAGCAGTTTAGGGGCAACCTACGAGCAGTACTTC.

J is TRBJ1-2 and V is TRBV10-3; 8 positions match TRBD1. CDR1 is ENHRY, CDR2 SYGVKD, per germline. J was trimmed by 0 bases and V by 6 bases; bases with no gene match: 3. The length of the CDR3 is 14 residues. The CDR3 DNA reads TGTGCCATCAGCCGGACAGGGACTAACTATGGCTACACCTTC. It codes for CAISRTGTNYGYTF.

This rearrangement joins TRBV2 to TRBJ1-2; D ambiguous. Trimming removed 0 bases from V and 4 bases from J, with 12 bases in between. CDR1 is SNHLY and CDR2 is FYNNEI in the germline V gene. CDR3 length equals 15 residues. The CDR3 protein is CASSEALLEVYGYTF. The CDR3 DNA follows: TGTGCCAGCAGTGAAGCGCTTCTGGAGGTCTATGGCTACACCTTC.

This chain connects TRBV11-2 to TRBJ2-7, with D possibly TRBD1 on 5 matching bases. This CDR3 spans 15 amino acids. Germline-derived CDR1 and CDR2 are SGHAT and FQNNGV. The V and J ends lost 5 bases and 0 bases respectively, with 14 bases between them. Written as DNA, the CDR3 is TGTGCCAGCAGCACTATACTACAGGCCTCCTACGAGCAGTACTTC. This gives the protein CASSTILQASYEQYF.

V and J are TRBV29-1 and TRBJ2-3; D not resolved. Trimming pared 7 bases from V and 1 base from J, leaving 24 bases between. Germline V gene data show CDR1 as SQVTM and CDR2 as ANQGSEA. This CDR3 has 17 amino acids. CDR3 amino acids: CSGYLTLPVQGTDTQYF. The DNA of the CDR3 is TGCAGCGGATATCTGACCTTACCTGTTCAGGGCACAGATACGCAGTATTTT.